These 5 T cell receptor beta chains were all obtained from the same sample, sequenced in a study of chemoradiotherapy in HPV16-positive cancers. TCRdb keeps only in-frame clones here, not all; method: immunoSEQ multiplex PCR. The repertoire consists of 12,000 or so clones, with about 81% occurring once and the leading ten covering 1.1%. Sampling was performed from a patient who underwent chemoradiotherapy. These receptors all come from a human donor with HPV-associated anogenital cancer.

The chain couples TRBV19 to TRBJ1-4; tentative D call: TRBD1 (5 bases). Germline V gives CDR1 LNHDA, CDR2 SQIVND (reference sequence). CDR3 length equals 11 residues. The V end was cut by 9 bases, the J end by 6 bases, with 8 bases between. This chain's CDR3 is CASRGDEKLFF. CDR3 DNA sequence: TGTGCCAGCCGGGGGGATGAAAAACTGTTTTTT. Full variable domain (missing parts from reference TRBV19 and TRBJ1-4): DGGITQSPKYLFRKEGQNVTLSCEQNLNHDAMYWYRQDPGQGLRLIYYSQIVNDFQKGDIAEGYSVSREKKESFPLTVTSAQKNPTAFYLCASRGDEKLFFGSGTQLSVL.

This clone was found a few times. The V gene is TRBV6-5, the J gene TRBJ2-5, with 9 positions matching TRBD2. V gave up 6 bases and J gave up 5 bases; unmatched junction bases: 4. Germline V gene data show CDR1 as MNHEY and CDR2 as SVGAGI. The CDR3 length is 13 residues. The CDR3 nucleotides are TGTGCCAGCAGCCCCGGGACTAGCGAGACCCAGTACTTC. Translation gives CASSPGTSETQYF.

This chain connects TRBV10-3 to TRBJ2-2; D not resolved. This CDR3 has 15 residues. V was shortened by 4 bases and J by 0 bases, with 9 bases between the two germline ends. From germline, CDR1 is ENHRY and CDR2 SYGVKD. The CDR3 DNA reads as TGTGCCATCAGTGTCCATCAAGCGAACACCGGGGAGCTGTTTTTT. It translates to CAISVHQANTGELFF.

The chain uses TRBV25-1 and TRBJ1-1; D ambiguous. There are 14 residues in the CDR3. The V and J ends lost 2 bases and 1 base respectively, with 8 bases between them. Germline CDR1 and CDR2: MGHDK and SYGVNS. In DNA form, the CDR3 reads TGTGCCAGCAGTGAACGACGAACGAACACTGAAGCTTTCTTT. Translating it yields CASSERRTNTEAFF.

The rearrangement joins TRBV7-9 to TRBJ2-2; D possibly uses TRBD1 or TRBD2 (5 bases each). The CDR3 consists of 15 residues. The V gene's germline CDR1 is SEHNR and CDR2 FQNEAQ (reference sequence). V was shortened by 4 bases and J by 7 bases, with 16 bases between the two germline ends. The CDR3 loop is CASSSKGTPRGELFF. The CDR3 DNA follows: TGTGCCAGCAGCTCCAAGGGGACCCCCCGCGGGGAGCTGTTTTTT.